This T cell receptor beta chain originates from a study of T cells after yellow fever vaccination. Overall study context: The authors prepared low-cell-number fractions using SMART-Seq v4 Ultra Low Input. Study-wide results and limits: Booster samples showed a return of most primary-vaccination clones (roughly 95% CD4, about 88% CD8). The secondary response peaked faster, at day 5 versus 15, but was weaker.

A 5'RACE template-switching step, the method used to make TCR cDNA, added a universal primer site and UMIs. TCRdb itself ran the 5' RACE reads through MiXCR, one entry per CDR3 protein. The table includes some 300,000 distinct CDR3 sequences, roughly a tenth detected once. This clonotype has more than one count but fewer than ten. Its antigen is still unknown. This clonotype was sampled from a young man who received the YFV17D yellow fever vaccine. The sequenced sample was CD4+ T cells sorted from PBMCs, obtained 45 days after the yellow fever booster vaccination.

The CDR3 nucleotides read TGCGCCAGCAGCTTGAACTCCGGGGGGGCCGTAGATACGCAGTATTTT. Encoded protein: CASSLNSGGAVDTQYF. This chain connects TRBV5-1 to TRBJ2-3; TRBD2 agrees at 8 bases. The CDR3 length is 16 residues. The germline CDR1 and CDR2 sequences are SGHRS and YFSETQ. V shed 1 base and J 5 bases; nucleotides not matched to a gene: 9.